This T cell receptor (beta chain) appears in the sequencing data of a study of blood T cell repertoires in COVID-19. Across the study: Both acute and convalescent COVID-19 samples were obtained from the United States, Italy and Spain.

V was clipped by 3 bases and J by 3 bases; unmatched bases: 6. Per germline, CDR1 MDHEN and CDR2 SYDVKM. The CDR3 is 15 amino acids. Only in-frame clones appear in the TCRdb table, and some are missing; sequencing was by immunoSEQ multiplex PCR. The table records about 51,000 clones, roughly 90% of them present only once. This clonotype originated in a man in his sixties with acute or convalescent COVID-19. Sequenced: peripheral blood. The chain combines TRBV28 with TRBJ2-3; TRBD2 aligns across 7 bases. The DNA of the CDR3 is TGTGCCAGCAGTTTGGGGGGGAGTAGTACAGATACGCAGTATTTT. Its translation is CASSLGGSSTDTQYF.